This passage covers 5 T cell receptor beta chains from one sample sequenced in a study of vaccination effects on CD4 cells after COVID-19. Following culture for more than 9 days, CD4+ T cells were isolated. The table came from immunoSEQ multiplex PCR; TCRdb's copy has only in-frame clones and leaves some out. The sample consists of around 40,000 clones, 65% to 70% of them appearing once. Their cognate antigens are unknown. The starting material was CD4+ T cells from PBMCs cultured without peptide, obtained before COVID-19 vaccination. Every receptor here comes from a human donor who received a COVID-19 vaccine.

The CDR3 region is CASSYVLGDTQYF. The CDR3 DNA follows: TGCGCCAGCAGCTACGTCCTAGGAGATACGCAGTATTTT. The J gene is TRBJ2-3, the V gene TRBV5-1; no clear D. V gave up 3 bases and J gave up 5 bases, with 10 bases separating them. The CDR3 totals 13 residues. Germline V gene data show CDR1 as SGHRS and CDR2 as YFSETQ.

The gene calls are TRBV6-5 and TRBJ1-4, with TRBD1 as a possible D gene (5 bases). The V and J ends lost 5 bases and 2 bases respectively, with 9 bases between them. The CDR3 consists of 14 residues. CDR1 is MNHEY, CDR2 SVGAGI, per germline. CDR3 coding DNA: TGTGCCAGCAGTCTGCGGGGGACTAATGAAAAACTGTTTTTT. Its translation is CASSLRGTNEKLFF.

V and J are TRBV19 and TRBJ1-2, with D possibly being TRBD1 (5 bases). The length of the CDR3 is 15 residues. Germline V gene lookup returns CDR1 LNHDA and CDR2 SQIVND (reference sequence). V dropped 3 bases and J dropped 8 bases, with 19 bases sitting between them. CDR3: CASSIRDPQVGGYTF. The CDR3 bases are TGTGCCAGTAGTATCCGAGATCCACAGGTGGGCGGCTACACCTTC.

This chain links TRBV18 with TRBJ1-4; D uncertain. Germline CDR1 KGHSH, CDR2 LQKENI. Trimming took 3 bases from V and 4 from J, leaving 15 bases between them. There are 16 residues in the CDR3. CDR3 sequence: CASSPSYRDNNEKLFF. CDR3 nucleotide sequence: TGTGCCAGCTCACCGTCGTACCGGGATAATAATGAAAAACTGTTTTTT.

The genes are TRBV11-2 and TRBJ2-7; D not resolved. The V and J ends lost 5 bases and 6 bases respectively, with 14 bases between them. CDR3 length: 13 amino acids. Germline V gene sequence: CDR1 SGHAT, CDR2 FQNNGV. CDR3 amino acids: CASSPILVGEQYF. The CDR3 region has the DNA TGTGCCAGCAGCCCCATCCTTGTGGGCGAGCAGTACTTC. The variable domain in full, with the rest retrieved from reference TRBV11-2 and TRBJ2-7, is EAGVAQSPRYKIIEKRQSVAFWCNPISGHATLYWYQQILGQGPKLLIQFQNNGVVDDSQLPKDRFSAERLKGVDSTLKIQPAKLEDSAVYLCASSPILVGEQYFGPGTRLTVT.